These 10 T cell receptor beta chains were sequenced from one sample in a study of T-cell reconstitution after alpha-beta-depleted transplantation in children (dated by TCRdb to 2015 to 2016). Library preparation was by PCR. Reads for this sample came from an Illumina HiSeq 2500. To normalize quantification of the TCRbeta repertoire, the TCR libraries were built with molecular barcoding that relied on unique molecular identifiers. The raw public data were reprocessed by TCRdb itself: fastp quality trimming at Q25, MiXCR clonotype calling, in-frame beta chains only. Entries that share a CDR3 protein sequence are merged under the most common genes and DNA. In this sample the table shows about 90,000 distinct CDR3 sequences, 15% of which occur a single time. 20% of the sample is held by the ten biggest clonotypes. Reading the label with the study, this specimen's treatment or condition is: allogeneic hematopoietic cell transplantation with graft depleted of TCRalphabeta T cells and CD19 B cells.

The sequences come from PBMCs, mostly from graft donor cells, collected 180 days after TCRalphabeta/CD19-depleted stem cell transplant. Receptors were obtained from a male patient aged 2 to 9 who had a stem cell transplant for acute lymphoblastic leukemia, so the T cells may come from the graft donor.

About this clonotype: This sequence may be a read error, since a much larger clone differs from it by one base. The chain uses TRBV7-9 and TRBJ2-2; D may match TRBD1 or TRBD2 (5 bases each). The CDR3 extends over 15 amino acids. Germline assignment: CDR1 SEHNR and CDR2 FQNEAQ (reference sequence). The CDR3 sequence is CASSPGRANTGELLF. CDR3 sequence (DNA): TGTGCCAGCAGCCCCGGCAGGGCGAACACCGGGGAGCTGTTATTT.

The chain recombines TRBV10-3 with TRBJ2-3; D unclear. The CDR3 loop spans 14 amino acids. The ends were cut back, 4 bases at V and 1 base at J, with 9 bases in the middle. Per the germline V gene, CDR1 is ENHRY and CDR2 is SYGVKD. The CDR3 DNA sequence: TGTGCCATCAGTGGAGGACGGGGCACAGATACGCAGTATTTT. Translating it yields CAISGGRGTDTQYF.

This clonotype was picked up a small number of times. V usage is TRBV9 and J usage is TRBJ1-4, with D unresolved. Trimming took off 2 bases at V and 2 bases at J, with 4 bases between the two ends. The CDR3 runs to 13 residues. Germline CDR1 reads SGDLS; CDR2 reads YYNGEE. CDR3 amino acids: CASSVSTNEKLFF. CDR3 coding DNA: TGTGCCAGCAGCGTCAGCACTAATGAAAAACTGTTTTTT.

CDR3 sequence reads: CATSDDGPWGYTF. CDR3 coding DNA: TGTGCCACCAGTGACGACGGACCTTGGGGCTACACCTTC. The V call is TRBV24-1, the J call TRBJ1-2; no reliable D call. The CDR3 contains 13 residues. In germline, CDR1 is KGHDR, CDR2 SFDVKD. The V and J ends lost 4 bases and 8 bases respectively, with 13 bases between them.

This clonotype came up many times. The chain has TRBV6-5 and TRBJ1-5; TRBD1 is a possible D gene (5 bases). The germline V and J ends were trimmed by 8 bases and 0 bases, with 14 bases remaining between them. Germline V gene data show CDR1 as MNHEY and CDR2 as SVGAGI. The CDR3 contains 15 residues. The CDR3 spells CASRIRVYSNQPQHF. In nucleotides, the CDR3 is TGTGCCAGCCGGATCAGGGTTTATAGCAATCAGCCCCAGCATTTT.

This chain joins TRBV15 and TRBJ1-3; D call uncertain. The germline V gene encodes CDR1 LNHNV and CDR2 YYDKDF (reference sequence). The CDR3 has 14 residues. Trimming shortened V by 5 bases and J by 6 bases, and 14 bases separated the two germline ends. Here the CDR3 reads CATSSSPVENTIYF. The CDR3 DNA reads as TGTGCCACCAGCTCCTCACCTGTCGAAAACACCATATATTTT.

This clonotype was picked up a small number of times. The genes are TRBV5-1 and TRBJ2-3, with D perhaps TRBD2 (5 bases). Per germline, CDR1 SGHRS and CDR2 YFSETQ. Trimming shortened V by 4 bases and J by 3 bases, and 12 bases separated the two germline ends. This CDR3 comprises 14 residues. The CDR3 loop is CASSRRTYTDTQYF. The CDR3 bases are TGCGCCAGCAGCCGCCGGACTTATACAGATACGCAGTATTTT.

The chain recombines TRBV6-5 with TRBJ2-2, with 10 bases that match TRBD1. The V gene end was trimmed by 0 bases and the J gene end by 9 bases; junction bases not matched to a gene: 7. CDR1 is MNHEY, CDR2 SVGAGI, per germline. CDR3 size: 16 residues. The CDR3 sequence is CASSYSRDRGGRELFF. The CDR3 region has the DNA TGTGCCAGCAGTTACTCGCGGGACAGGGGCGGCCGGGAGCTGTTTTTT.

The chain links TRBV20-1 to TRBJ1-4, with D unresolved. Trimming took off 6 bases at V and 0 bases at J, with 8 bases between the two ends. CDR1 and CDR2 from the germline V gene are DFQATT and SNEGSKA (reference sequence). CDR3 size: 13 residues. The CDR3: CSAISTTNEKLFF. Here the CDR3 DNA reads TGCAGTGCCATCAGTACAACTAATGAAAAACTGTTTTTT.

The chain combines TRBV6-2 or TRBV6-3 with TRBJ2-5, with D maybe TRBD2 (6 bases). Trimming removed 0 bases at V and 1 base at J, with 15 bases between. CDR3 length: 17 amino acids. Per the germline V gene, CDR1 is MNHEY and CDR2 is SVGEGT. The CDR3 DNA is TGTGCCAGCAGTTACTCGGGATTAGCGGATTCCCAAGAGACCCAGTACTTC. This translates into CASSYSGLADSQETQYF.